Sequencing of this T cell receptor (beta chain) was carried out in a study of blood T cell repertoires in COVID-19. About the research overall: COVID-19 samples, acute and convalescent, were from the United States, Italy and Spain.

This study enrolled people aged about 18 to 100 from around 26 US geographic areas. Cohort allocation depended upon clinical history that participants reported. Using immunoSEQ multiplex PCR, the repertoire was profiled, and TCRdb retains in-frame clones only, with some absent. The sample contains roughly 160,000 clones, roughly 80% of which appear only once. The V end lost 1 base, the J end lost 8 bases, and 11 bases lay between the germline ends. The CDR3 is 13 amino acids. Germline loops: CDR1 LGHDT, CDR2 YNNKEL (reference sequence). Sequencing used PBMCs or T cells enriched from blood (not recorded which). The rearrangement uses TRBV3-1 (or the pseudogene TRBV3-2) and TRBJ1-2; tentative D call: TRBD1 (6 bases). The source of this sequence is a woman in her thirties or forties with acute COVID-19. CDR3 sequence: CASSQAYGGGYTF. Here the CDR3 DNA reads TGTGCCAGCAGCCAAGCTTATGGGGGCGGCTACACCTTC.